The 17 T cell receptor beta chains below come from one sample, sequenced in a study of beta chain features in type 1 diabetes. The study reverse transcribed the entire isolated RNA, so it sequenced expressed TCRB transcripts. Using immunoSEQ multiplex PCR, the repertoire was profiled, and TCRdb retains in-frame clones only, with some absent. Among around 240,000 clones listed, roughly 17% were seen once. Their recognized antigens are unknown. Regarding the study as a whole: Among all four CD4+ subsets, Type 1 diabetes patients had TCRB CDR3s that were moderately but significantly shorter.

Sequenced sample: naive CD4+ T cells from blood. The receptors here all came from a man under 40 with type 1 diabetes.

This clone was detected only a few times. The chain is built from TRBV7-8 and TRBJ2-1; D may be TRBD2 (6 bases). Trimming cost V 1 base and J 4 bases, with 14 bases left between them. Germline V gene sequence: CDR1 SGHVS, CDR2 FQNEAQ. This CDR3 contains 16 residues. The CDR3 spells CASSLVGLAQYNEQFF. DNA of the CDR3: TGTGCCAGCAGCTTAGTGGGCCTAGCGCAATACAATGAGCAGTTCTTC.

The table lists this clone with a few counts. This same CDR3 is encoded by further DNA sequences in the sample. The chain couples TRBV29-1 to TRBJ2-5; 9 bases are shared with TRBD1. Germline trimming cut 6 bases from V and 5 bases from J; bases unmatched to any gene: 4. There are 12 residues in the CDR3. The germline V gene encodes CDR1 SQVTM and CDR2 ANQGSEA. The CDR3 spells CSVLQGAETQYF. For the CDR3, the DNA is TGCAGCGTCCTACAGGGGGCGGAGACCCAGTACTTC.

This clone was recorded once. The J gene is TRBJ2-1, the V gene TRBV7-9, with D hard to call. Germline V lookup: CDR1 SEHNR, CDR2 FQNEAQ (reference sequence). The CDR3 runs 12 residues. V lost 6 bases and J lost 6, with 9 bases in between. CDR3 coding DNA: TGTGCCAGCAGGAGACCCCTCAATGAGCAGTTCTTC. As protein: CASRRPLNEQFF.

This clone has a handful of counts. The chain combines TRBV28 with TRBJ2-3; 7 nucleotides line up with TRBD1. V lost 6 bases, J lost 2 bases, and 17 bases stayed unmatched. CDR3 length: 18 amino acids. The V gene's germline CDR1 is MDHEN and CDR2 SYDVKM. The CDR3, as DNA: TGTGCCAGCAGCCCGGGTGGCCTCAGGGGGTTCGTCACAGATACGCAGTATTTT. As protein: CASSPGGLRGFVTDTQYF. The variable domain in full, completed from reference TRBV28 and TRBJ2-3, reads DVKVTQSSRYLVKRTGEKVFLECVQDMDHENMFWYRQDPGLGLRLIYFSYDVKMKEKGDIPEGYSVSREKKERFSLILESASTNQTSMYLCASSPGGLRGFVTDTQYFGPGTRLTVL.

This clone was seen a few times. J is TRBJ2-1 and V is TRBV10-3; TRBD2 aligns across 7 bases. Germline loops: CDR1 ENHRY, CDR2 SYGVKD. J lost 7 bases, V lost 2 bases, and 8 bases had no gene match. This CDR3 region has 15 residues. The CDR3 DNA is TGTGCCATCAGTGAGCCGGGACTACCGAATAATGAGCAGTTCTTC. Protein: CAISEPGLPNNEQFF.

The chain uses TRBV5-1 and TRBJ2-1, with 9 bases matching TRBD2. Germline values: CDR1 SGHRS, CDR2 YFSETQ. The CDR3 totals 15 residues. V gave up 6 bases and J gave up 5 bases; unmatched junction bases: 9. The CDR3 DNA sequence: TGCGCCAGCACCCAAATAGCGGGAGCTCACAATGAGCAGTTCTTC. Encoded protein: CASTQIAGAHNEQFF.

This clone was recorded a few times. This sequence joins TRBV2 and TRBJ2-3; 12 nucleotides agree with TRBD1. Germline CDR1 and CDR2: SNHLY and FYNNEI. V lost 5 bases, J lost 0 bases, and 12 bases stayed unmatched. This CDR3 is 19 amino acids long. The CDR3 DNA reads TGTGCCAGCAGTCCACGTCGGGACAGGGGGCATGAGAGCACAGATACGCAGTATTTT. As protein: CASSPRRDRGHESTDTQYF.

The chain employs TRBV5-1 and TRBJ1-1; D may be TRBD1 (5 bases). The length of the CDR3 is 12 residues. V lost 0 bases to trimming and J lost 10 bases, with 10 bases between them. Per germline, CDR1 SGHRS and CDR2 YFSETQ. The CDR3 DNA reads TGCGCCAGCAGCTTGGACAGGAACCGAGCTTTCTTT. Translation gives CASSLDRNRAFF.

This clone was detected a few times. The chain couples TRBV25-1 to TRBJ2-5, with no clear D. The CDR3 extends over 12 amino acids. With 2 bases removed from V and 5 bases from J, the gap between germline ends came to 6 bases. Germline assignment: CDR1 MGHDK and CDR2 SYGVNS. CDR3 nucleotides: TGTGCCAGCAGTGAAGGGTTGGAGACCCAGTACTTC. Protein sequence: CASSEGLETQYF.

This chain links TRBV7-2 with TRBJ2-4; TRBD1 matches 7 bases. V shed 0 bases, J shed 5 bases, and the junction held 13 bases outside the gene matches. Per the germline V gene, CDR1 is SGHTA and CDR2 is FQGNSA. The CDR3 spans 18 residues. CDR3 region: CASSLAEARQGYQNIQYF. CDR3 sequence (DNA): TGTGCCAGCAGCTTAGCGGAGGCTAGACAGGGCTACCAAAACATTCAGTACTTC.

A word on this clone: The same CDR3 is also encoded by other DNA sequences in this sample. This chain connects TRBV2 to TRBJ2-5; 7 positions match TRBD1. The CDR3 has 13 residues. V was clipped by 7 bases and J by 3 bases; unmatched bases: 5. The germline V gene encodes CDR1 SNHLY and CDR2 FYNNEI. The CDR3 region is CASTGTAKETQYF. In nucleotides, the CDR3 is TGTGCCAGCACCGGGACAGCAAAAGAGACCCAGTACTTC.

The chain couples TRBV5-1 to TRBJ2-7; D ambiguous. V shed 0 bases and J shed 7 bases, with 8 bases lying between them. Germline V gives CDR1 SGHRS, CDR2 YFSETQ. The CDR3 runs 12 residues. The CDR3 is CASSLEFLEQYF. The CDR3 coding sequence is TGCGCCAGCAGCTTGGAGTTCCTAGAGCAGTACTTC.

This rearrangement joins TRBV5-4 to TRBJ2-3, with a possible D match to TRBD2 (5 bases). The V end lost 5 bases, the J end lost 3 bases, and 19 bases lay between the germline ends. Germline V gene data show CDR1 as SGHNT and CDR2 as YYREEE (reference sequence). This CDR3 has 16 residues. The DNA for the CDR3 is TGTGCCAGCAGGGACCTACCCCCCCGAGGGACAGATACGCAGTATTTT. Protein sequence: CASRDLPPRGTDTQYF.

This clone was counted between two and nine times. The V gene is TRBV7-2, the J gene TRBJ2-1; the D is unclear. This CDR3 has 13 residues. CDR1 is SGHTA and CDR2 is FQGNSA in the germline V gene. V was shortened by 6 bases and J by 7 bases, with 13 bases between the two germline ends. The CDR3 DNA sequence: TGTGCCAGCAGTCCCGGGCTCTGGAATGAGCAGTTCTTC. Translation gives CASSPGLWNEQFF.

This clone appeared a few times. The sample contains more than one DNA sequence encoding this CDR3. The chain has TRBV29-1 and TRBJ2-3; unclear D gene. Germline V lookup: CDR1 SQVTM, CDR2 ANQGSEA. The CDR3 length is 13 residues. V lost 4 bases to trimming and J lost 0 bases, with 8 bases between them. The CDR3 bases are TGCAGCGTTGGGGGAATCAGCACAGATACGCAGTATTTT. Translated: CSVGGISTDTQYF.

This clone was seen more than once but under ten times. The chain couples TRBV28 to TRBJ1-4, with 8 bases matching TRBD1. Per the germline V gene, CDR1 is MDHEN and CDR2 is SYDVKM. Trimming at V came to 4 bases and at J to 7 bases, leaving 5 bases not matched to a gene. The CDR3 runs 14 residues. CDR3 sequence (DNA): TGTGCCAGCAGTTATACTCAGGGGGCTGAAAAACTGTTTTTT. This translates into CASSYTQGAEKLFF. Filled out from reference TRBV28 and TRBJ1-4, the complete variable domain reads DVKVTQSSRYLVKRTGEKVFLECVQDMDHENMFWYRQDPGLGLRLIYFSYDVKMKEKGDIPEGYSVSREKKERFSLILESASTNQTSMYLCASSYTQGAEKLFFGSGTQLSVL.

The chain employs TRBV11-2 and TRBJ2-1, with D maybe TRBD2 (6 bases). This CDR3 is built from 16 residues. Germline lookup yields CDR1 SGHAT and CDR2 FQNNGV. V gave up 3 bases and J gave up 5 bases, with 17 bases separating them. The CDR3 loop is CASSFVGGTSNNEQFF. In DNA, the CDR3 is TGTGCCAGCAGCTTCGTCGGTGGGACTTCTAACAATGAGCAGTTCTTC. Using reference TRBV11-2 and TRBJ2-1 for the parts outside the CDR3, the full variable domain is EAGVAQSPRYKIIEKRQSVAFWCNPISGHATLYWYQQILGQGPKLLIQFQNNGVVDDSQLPKDRFSAERLKGVDSTLKIQPAKLEDSAVYLCASSFVGGTSNNEQFFGPGTRLTVL.